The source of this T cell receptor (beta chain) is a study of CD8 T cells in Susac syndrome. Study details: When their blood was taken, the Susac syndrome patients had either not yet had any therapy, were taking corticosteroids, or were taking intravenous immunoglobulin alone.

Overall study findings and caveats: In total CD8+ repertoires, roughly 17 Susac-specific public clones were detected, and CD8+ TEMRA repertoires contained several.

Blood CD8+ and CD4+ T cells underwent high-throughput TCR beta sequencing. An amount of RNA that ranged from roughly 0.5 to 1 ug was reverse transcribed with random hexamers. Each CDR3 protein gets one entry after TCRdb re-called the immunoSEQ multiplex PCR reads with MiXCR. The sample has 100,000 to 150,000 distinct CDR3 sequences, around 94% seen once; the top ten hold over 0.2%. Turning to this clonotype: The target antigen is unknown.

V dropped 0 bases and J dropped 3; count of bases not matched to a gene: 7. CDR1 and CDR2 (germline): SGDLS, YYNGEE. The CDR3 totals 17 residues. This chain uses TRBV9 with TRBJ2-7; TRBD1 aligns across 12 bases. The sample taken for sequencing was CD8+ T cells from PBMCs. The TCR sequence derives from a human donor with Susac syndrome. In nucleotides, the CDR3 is TGTGCCAGCAGCGTAGGGTCGGGACAGGGGGCAGGCTACGAGCAGTACTTC. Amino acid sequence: CASSVGSGQGAGYEQYF.